These 25 T cell receptor beta chains were sequenced from one sample in a study of T cell responses to AZD1222 COVID-19 vaccine. Assay used: immunoSEQ multiplex PCR; TCRdb lists only in-frame clones, some missing. Of roughly 110,000 clones detected, more than 80% appear once; the ten largest clones hold 5.5% to 8%. Sequencing used peripheral blood, obtained on day 0 of AZD1222 vaccination. The receptors were gathered from an adult in good health.

This chain joins TRBV12-3 or TRBV12-4 and TRBJ1-1; D is unresolved. The CDR3 runs to 12 residues. The V gene lost 3 bases and the J gene lost 3 bases, with 5 bases spanning the gap. The CDR3 bases are TGTGCCAGCAGTTTTTCCGACACTGAAGCTTTCTTT. This sequence encodes CASSFSDTEAFF.

CDR3 coding DNA: TGTGCCAGCAGTTTCTACAGGGACTATGGCTACACCTTC. Amino acid sequence: CASSFYRDYGYTF. This chain joins TRBV28 and TRBJ1-2; TRBD1 is a possible D gene (6 bases). Germline CDR1 reads MDHEN; CDR2 reads SYDVKM. CDR3 size: 13 residues. The germline V and J ends were trimmed by 3 bases and 3 bases, with 8 bases remaining between them.

The chain combines TRBV28 with TRBJ2-1; D remains ambiguous. The germline V gene encodes CDR1 MDHEN and CDR2 SYDVKM. The CDR3 spans 14 residues. Trimming shortened V by 2 bases and J by 8 bases, and 13 bases separated the two germline ends. For the CDR3, the DNA is TGTGCCAGCAGTTTAGGCCAGCCCACAGATGAGCAGTTCTTC. As protein: CASSLGQPTDEQFF.

This clone was detected many times. This sequence joins TRBV7-8 and TRBJ1-5; no clear D. There are 15 residues in the CDR3. Trimming removed 0 bases at V and 0 bases at J, with 6 bases between. CDR1 and CDR2 from the germline V gene are SGHVS and FQNEAQ. CDR3 DNA sequence: TGTGCCAGCAGCTTAGCTGCAGCTAGCAATCAGCCCCAGCATTTT. Translation: CASSLAAASNQPQHF.

The V call is TRBV7-2, the J call TRBJ2-1; D is uncertain. The CDR3 extends over 15 amino acids. Germline lookup yields CDR1 SGHTA and CDR2 FQGNSA. Trimming took 2 bases from V and 4 from J, leaving 12 bases between them. The CDR3 region is CASSLRRLAYNEQFF. DNA of the CDR3: TGTGCCAGCAGCTTAAGGCGACTGGCATACAATGAGCAGTTCTTC.

The rearrangement uses TRBV9 and TRBJ2-5; TRBD2 is a possible D gene (6 bases). V lost 1 base and J 4 bases, leaving 8 bases between the germline ends. Germline assignment: CDR1 SGDLS and CDR2 YYNGEE. The length of the CDR3 is 13 residues. CDR3 loop: CASSVLGGETQYF. CDR3 DNA: TGTGCCAGCAGCGTATTGGGGGGAGAGACCCAGTACTTC.

V and J are TRBV11-3 and TRBJ2-3, with D unclear. CDR3 length: 13 residues. The V and J ends lost 2 bases and 2 bases respectively, with 5 bases between them. Germline CDR1 reads SGHNT; CDR2 reads YENEEA. This chain's CDR3 is CASSLHSTDTQYF. The DNA for the CDR3 is TGTGCCAGCAGCTTACACTCCACAGATACGCAGTATTTT.

The chain joins TRBV7-2 to TRBJ1-1; possibly TRBD1 for D (6 bases). Germline assignment: CDR1 SGHTA and CDR2 FQGNSA. Trimming shortened V by 8 bases and J by 5 bases, and 15 bases separated the two germline ends. The CDR3 is 13 amino acids. The DNA of the CDR3 is TGTGCCAGCCGCACATGGGGGCCAACTGAAGCTTTCTTT. Its translation is CASRTWGPTEAFF.

The sample holds one count of this clone. This chain uses TRBV6-6 with TRBJ1-6; D uncertain. With 0 bases removed from V and 2 bases from J, the gap between germline ends came to 8 bases. This CDR3 spans 16 amino acids. Germline assignment: CDR1 MNHNY and CDR2 SVGAGI (reference sequence). The CDR3 loop reads CASSYSTGTYNSPLHF. In nucleotides, the CDR3 is TGTGCCAGCAGTTACTCGACCGGGACCTATAATTCACCCCTCCACTTT.

The chain carries TRBV5-1 and TRBJ2-2; D may be TRBD1 or TRBD2 (5 bases each). This CDR3 is built from 14 residues. V lost 5 bases to trimming and J lost 4 bases, with 12 bases between them. Germline V gives CDR1 SGHRS, CDR2 YFSETQ. CDR3 sequence: CASSSRDVTGELFF. CDR3 in DNA: TGCGCCAGCAGTTCACGGGACGTCACCGGGGAGCTGTTTTTT.

The chain is built from TRBV5-1 and TRBJ2-2; TRBD2 is a possible D gene (6 bases). This CDR3 is built from 16 residues. V lost 5 bases and J lost 2, with 16 bases in between. Germline assignment: CDR1 SGHRS and CDR2 YFSETQ. The CDR3 spells CASSYLAGLNTGELFF. The CDR3 DNA reads TGCGCCAGCAGTTATTTGGCGGGACTCAACACCGGGGAGCTGTTTTTT.

This clone was observed a single time. V is TRBV5-4 and J is TRBJ2-1; weak D call: TRBD1 (5 bases). V was cut by 6 bases and J by 9 bases, with 19 bases left in between. The V gene's germline CDR1 is SGHNT and CDR2 YYREEE (reference sequence). The CDR3 runs 14 residues. DNA for the CDR3: TGTGCCAGCACCAAGGGAAGGGGCGCAGGTGAGCAGTTCTTC. It yields the protein CASTKGRGAGEQFF.

The chain has TRBV27 and TRBJ1-2; 11 bases agree with TRBD1. Germline V gives CDR1 MNHEY, CDR2 SMNVEV (reference sequence). V dropped 7 bases and J dropped 8; count of bases not matched to a gene: 15. The length of the CDR3 is 16 residues. The CDR3: CASTARAGQGAWGYTF. CDR3 bases: TGTGCCAGCACCGCGAGGGCAGGACAGGGGGCCTGGGGCTACACCTTC.

The chain recombines TRBV7-6 with TRBJ1-3, with D unresolved. Germline V gene data show CDR1 as SGHVS and CDR2 as FNYEAQ. The CDR3 is 17 amino acids. The V gene lost 5 bases and the J gene lost 0 bases, with 17 bases spanning the gap. For the CDR3, the DNA is TGTGCCAGCAGCCTTCTTACGGGGTCTGGCTCTGGAAACACCATATATTTT. This translates into CASSLLTGSGSGNTIYF. The full variable domain, in which reference TRBV7-6 and TRBJ1-3 provide the parts outside the CDR3, is GAGVSQSPRYKVTKRGQDVALRCDPISGHVSLYWYRQALGQGPEFLTYFNYEAQQDKSGLPNDRFSAERPEGSISTLTIQRTEQRDSAMYRCASSLLTGSGSGNTIYFGEGSWLTVV.

The chain links TRBV18 to TRBJ2-1; unclear D gene. Trimming cost V 6 bases and J 8 bases, with 17 bases left between them. The CDR3 consists of 14 residues. Germline CDR1 is KGHSH and CDR2 is LQKENI. This chain's CDR3 is CASSRASFSDEQFF. The CDR3, as DNA: TGTGCCAGCTCGCGAGCTAGTTTCTCCGATGAGCAGTTCTTC.

CDR3 sequence (DNA): TGTGCCAGCAGCCAAGGAAGGCCTCGGGGGGCAGGCAGCCGGGGGCAGCCCCAGCATTTT. This sequence encodes CASSQGRPRGAGSRGQPQHF. The rearrangement uses TRBV3-1 (or the pseudogene TRBV3-2) and TRBJ1-5; a possible D gene is TRBD1 (6 bases). The V and J ends lost 1 base and 7 bases respectively, with 29 bases between them. The CDR3 covers 20 residues. CDR1 LGHDT and CDR2 YNNKEL come from the germline V gene (reference sequence).

V is TRBV19 and J is TRBJ2-7; D is unclear. The V gene's germline CDR1 is LNHDA and CDR2 SQIVND (reference sequence). The CDR3 has 12 amino acids. Trimming shortened V by 4 bases and J by 4 bases, and 8 bases separated the two germline ends. The CDR3 is CASSSSGYEQYF. As DNA, the CDR3 is TGTGCCAGTAGTAGTAGTGGGTACGAGCAGTACTTC.

This sequence joins TRBV3-1 (or the pseudogene TRBV3-2) and TRBJ2-7, with 9 bases lining up with TRBD1. Germline V gene lookup returns CDR1 LGHDT and CDR2 YNNKEL (reference sequence). There are 12 residues in the CDR3. J was trimmed by 5 bases and V by 10 bases; bases with no gene match: 6. CDR3 sequence (DNA): TGTGCCACTACAGGGGGCGCGAACGAGCAGTACTTC. Residues: CATTGGANEQYF.

The V call is TRBV6-2 or TRBV6-3, the J call TRBJ1-2, with D possibly TRBD1 on 6 matching bases. Germline V gene sequence: CDR1 MNHEY, CDR2 SVGEGT. V lost 5 bases, J lost 0 bases, and 10 bases lay in between. CDR3 size: 14 residues. The CDR3 region is CASSARGTNYGYTF. The CDR3 DNA reads TGTGCCAGCAGTGCCAGGGGTACTAACTATGGCTACACCTTC.

This clone has only one observation. This chain joins TRBV24-1 and TRBJ2-7; D uncertain. The CDR3 spans 13 residues. Per the germline V gene, CDR1 is KGHDR and CDR2 is SFDVKD. V was pared by 4 bases and J by 0 bases, with 6 bases between. The CDR3 reads CATSDASSYEQYF. The DNA of the CDR3 is TGTGCCACCAGTGACGCAAGCTCCTACGAGCAGTACTTC.

Points on this clone: The sample contains more than one DNA sequence encoding this CDR3. The gene calls are TRBV28 and TRBJ1-2; possibly TRBD1 for D (5 bases). Germline V gives CDR1 MDHEN, CDR2 SYDVKM. This CDR3 contains 13 residues. Trimming stripped 4 bases from V and 3 bases from J, with 9 bases between. The CDR3 coding sequence is TGTGCCAGCAGTTCCGGGACCCACTATGGCTACACCTTC. It codes for CASSSGTHYGYTF.

The gene calls are TRBV2 and TRBJ1-5; 9 bases line up with TRBD1. The CDR3 runs 14 residues. Germline V gives CDR1 SNHLY, CDR2 FYNNEI. V was clipped by 6 bases and J by 2 bases; unmatched bases: 2. The CDR3 bases are TGTGCCAGCAGCAGGACAGGGGGCAATCAGCCCCAGCATTTT. This gives the protein CASSRTGGNQPQHF.

V usage is TRBV6-1 and J usage is TRBJ1-2; 7 bases line up with TRBD1. Unmatched junction bases numbered 6, after V lost 2 bases and J lost 6 bases. This CDR3 spans 14 amino acids. Germline-derived CDR1 and CDR2 are MNHNS and SASEGT. CDR3 region: CASSERRGLDGYTF. The CDR3 region has the DNA TGTGCCAGCAGTGAAAGGAGGGGGCTGGATGGCTACACCTTC.

The rearrangement links TRBV19 to TRBJ1-5; D is undetermined. The CDR3 has 13 amino acids. Per germline, CDR1 LNHDA and CDR2 SQIVND (reference sequence). The V end lost 1 base, the J end lost 6 bases, and 7 bases lay between the germline ends. As DNA, the CDR3 is TGTGCCAGTAGTATAGGGGGAGGTCAGCCCCAGCATTTT. It yields the protein CASSIGGGQPQHF.

V is TRBV7-9 and J is TRBJ2-1; D ambiguous. The V and J ends lost 5 bases and 4 bases respectively, with 15 bases between them. This CDR3 contains 15 residues. CDR1 is SEHNR, CDR2 FQNEAQ, per germline (reference sequence). In DNA, the CDR3 is TGTGCCAGCAGCAATCAGCCCCCCGAGTACAATGAGCAGTTCTTC. Translating gives CASSNQPPEYNEQFF.